One and the same sample provided the 21 T cell receptor beta chains below, sequenced in a study of vaccination and CD4 T cells after COVID-19. Treatment noted: approximately nine-day PBMC culture with coronavirus spike peptide pools or control peptides (ViraFEST assay). These TCRs' antigens remain unknown. At the Johns Hopkins FTIC core, DNA taken from cultured CD4+ T cells was sequenced by way of the Oncomine TCR Beta short-read assay. Using its own MiXCR run on the PCR reads, TCRdb lists one record per CDR3 protein. The sample comprises about 13,000 distinct CDR3 sequences, about 43% of which are singletons, and just under 9.5% rests with the top ten. Source material: CD4+ T cells from blood, cultured in vitro. All receptors come from a human donor who had recovered from COVID-19.

This chain uses TRBV10-3 with TRBJ2-2; D is perhaps TRBD1 (6 bases). Germline CDR1 reads ENHRY; CDR2 reads SYGVKD. CDR3 length: 15 residues. Trimming took off 6 bases at V and 1 base at J, with 12 bases between the two ends. The CDR3 region is CAIRSSTGNTGELFF. The CDR3 bases are TGTGCCATCAGGAGCTCGACAGGGAACACCGGGGAGCTGTTTTTT.

The J gene is TRBJ1-2, the V gene TRBV2, with TRBD1 identical over 7 bases. The CDR3 spans 15 residues. Germline CDR1 is SNHLY and CDR2 is FYNNEI. With V trimmed by 9 bases and J by 4 bases, 14 bases remained unmatched. The CDR3 DNA reads TGTGCCAGTTCGCCGCTAATACAGGGGAGCTATGGCTACACCTTC. Residues: CASSPLIQGSYGYTF.

The chain combines TRBV19 with TRBJ1-5, with unresolved D. This CDR3 comprises 16 residues. CDR1 and CDR2 (germline): LNHDA, SQIVND (reference sequence). Deletions cut 11 bases from V and 0 bases from J, with 20 bases between. The CDR3 DNA is TGTGCCGCTAGTCGCGGGAACTCTTATAGCAATCAGCCCCAGCATTTT. Translation gives CAASRGNSYSNQPQHF.

The chain recombines TRBV30 with TRBJ2-2; D is unresolved. Between the trimmed V and J ends, which lost 2 bases and 6 bases, there was a span of 16 bases. The CDR3 sequence is 15 residues long. Germline loops: CDR1 GTSNPN, CDR2 SVGIG (reference sequence). CDR3 loop: CAWSLSYTASGELFF. In DNA form, the CDR3 reads TGTGCCTGGAGTTTATCGTACACGGCCTCCGGGGAGCTGTTTTTT.

The genes are TRBV5-1 and TRBJ1-1; D is ambiguous. The CDR3 totals 14 residues. V shed 0 bases and J shed 2 bases, with 8 bases lying between them. Germline V gene sequence: CDR1 SGHRS, CDR2 YFSETQ. CDR3 sequence: CASSLVGRNTEAFF. As DNA, the CDR3 is TGCGCCAGCAGCTTGGTCGGACGAAACACTGAAGCTTTCTTT.

This clonotype was counted a few times. The chain employs TRBV5-1 and TRBJ2-1; 7 nucleotides align to TRBD1. The germline CDR1 and CDR2 sequences are SGHRS and YFSETQ. J gave up 5 bases and V 4 bases, and 3 bases lay outside the gene matches. CDR3 length equals 13 residues. The CDR3 region is CASSRDRDNEQFF. The CDR3 DNA reads TGCGCCAGCAGCCGAGACAGGGACAATGAGCAGTTCTTC.

CDR3 nucleotides: TGCAGTGCTGGAGGATCTTCAGGACAGGGTTATCAGCCCCAGCATTTT. Its translation: CSAGGSSGQGYQPQHF. The chain carries TRBV20-1 and TRBJ1-5, with 8 bases that match TRBD1. The CDR3 totals 16 residues. The germline V gene has CDR1 DFQATT and CDR2 SNEGSKA (reference sequence). The ends lost 5 bases at V and 5 bases at J; junction bases unmatched: 14.

This sequence joins TRBV18 and TRBJ2-1; 12 bases line up with TRBD1. V trimming: 4 bases; J trimming: 6 bases; junction bases outside the gene matches: 1. There are 14 residues in the CDR3. Germline-derived CDR1 and CDR2 are KGHSH and LQKENI. Written as DNA, the CDR3 is TGTGCCAGCTCACGGGGACAGGGGGCCAATGAGCAGTTCTTC. This encodes CASSRGQGANEQFF. The entire variable domain, with the rest obtained from reference TRBV18 and TRBJ2-1, is as follows: NAGVMQNPRHLVRRRGQEARLRCSPMKGHSHVYWYRQLPEEGLKFMVYLQKENIIDESGMPKERFSAEFPKEGPSILRIQQVVRGDSAAYFCASSRGQGANEQFFGPGTRLTVL.

The chain links TRBV7-9 to TRBJ2-4; 7 positions match TRBD1. The CDR3 is 16 residues long. The V gene's germline CDR1 is SEHNR and CDR2 FQNEAQ (reference sequence). V dropped 5 bases and J dropped 0; count of bases not matched to a gene: 7. This CDR3 reads CASSGLGQLAKNIQYF. The CDR3 coding sequence is TGTGCCAGCAGCGGGTTGGGACAGCTAGCCAAAAACATTCAGTACTTC.

The chain is built from TRBV5-8 and TRBJ2-5; D call uncertain. Germline V lookup: CDR1 SGHTS, CDR2 YDEGEE. V was shortened by 0 bases and J by 2 bases, with 11 bases between the two germline ends. The CDR3 covers 15 residues. CDR3 sequence reads: CASSLDSAIQETQYF. The CDR3 DNA is TGTGCCAGCAGCTTGGACAGCGCCATACAAGAGACCCAGTACTTC.

This clonotype was found once. The junction differs from germline at one of its ends, possibly a read error. The chain couples TRBV10-3 to TRBJ2-5; 12 bases agree with TRBD2. This CDR3 has 16 amino acids. Per the germline V gene, CDR1 is ENHRY and CDR2 is SYGVKD. CDR3 sequence: CTISEGLAGPRETQYF. The CDR3 nucleotides are TGTACCATCAGTGAAGGACTAGCGGGGCCCCGGGAGACCCAGTACTTC.

V gene TRBV6-5 combines with J gene TRBJ1-1; D may be TRBD1 (5 bases). The CDR3 contains 14 residues. From germline, CDR1 is MNHEY and CDR2 SVGAGI. Trimming shortened V by 2 bases and J by 1 base, and 8 bases separated the two germline ends. The CDR3 DNA reads TGTGCCAGCAGTTACCACGGGGGGAACACTGAAGCTTTCTTT. This sequence encodes CASSYHGGNTEAFF.

In its sample, this clonotype was seen a few times. The chain joins TRBV7-2 to TRBJ1-5; TRBD1 might be the D (6 bases). CDR3 length: 14 residues. V lost 0 bases, J lost 4 bases, and 7 bases lay in between. CDR1 and CDR2 (germline): SGHTA, FQGNSA. The CDR3 DNA is TGTGCCAGCAGCTTAGCACAGGGAAATCAGCCCCAGCATTTT. Its protein product is CASSLAQGNQPQHF.

This clonotype was counted a few times. The chain has TRBV27 and TRBJ1-5, with TRBD1 as a possible D gene (5 bases). The CDR3 totals 15 residues. V lost 4 bases, J lost 0 bases, and 10 bases lay in between. CDR1 is MNHEY, CDR2 SMNVEV, per germline (reference sequence). The CDR3 is CASSSNGASNQPQHF. The CDR3 coding sequence is TGTGCCAGCAGTTCCAACGGGGCTAGCAATCAGCCCCAGCATTTT.

This chain connects TRBV6-5 to TRBJ1-2, with a weak D call TRBD1 (6 bases). The V and J ends lost 2 bases and 4 bases respectively, with 14 bases between them. Germline values: CDR1 MNHEY, CDR2 SVGAGI. The CDR3 runs to 15 residues. DNA of the CDR3: TGTGCCAGCAGTTACAGTTCAGGGGCTGGCTATGGCTACACCTTC. Its translation: CASSYSSGAGYGYTF.

By frequency in the sample, this clonotype is large. The chain links TRBV7-2 to TRBJ2-5; 7 bases are shared with TRBD2. This CDR3 contains 16 residues. Trimming cost V 3 bases and J 4 bases; bases outside gene matches: 11. Germline CDR1 reads SGHTA; CDR2 reads FQGNSA. The CDR3 DNA follows: TGTGCCAGCAGCTTCGGATATCGGGGGGATGGAGAGACCCAGTACTTC. It encodes CASSFGYRGDGETQYF.

V is TRBV6-1 and J is TRBJ2-7, with 7 nucleotides matching TRBD1. V lost 5 bases, J lost 3 bases, and 7 bases stayed unmatched. The CDR3 length is 14 residues. Germline loops: CDR1 MNHNS, CDR2 SASEGT. CDR3 DNA sequence: TGTGCCAGCAGTAGACAGGGCTTAGGCTACGAGCAGTACTTC. It encodes CASSRQGLGYEQYF.

A few counts support this clonotype. The genes are TRBV6-1 and TRBJ2-4, with 10 bases aligning to TRBD2. The trim removed 8 bases at V and 7 bases at J, leaving 11 bases unmatched. Per the germline V gene, CDR1 is MNHNS and CDR2 is SASEGT. The CDR3 has 15 amino acids. CDR3 amino acids: CASRAEREGLNIQYF. CDR3 coding DNA: TGTGCCAGCCGTGCCGAGCGGGAGGGCCTCAACATTCAGTACTTC.

The chain combines TRBV6-1 with TRBJ1-2, with a weak D call TRBD1 (6 bases). The length of the CDR3 is 11 residues. V was trimmed by 6 bases and J by 5 bases, leaving 7 bases between them. Germline CDR1 is MNHNS and CDR2 is SASEGT. The CDR3, as DNA: TGTGCCAGCAGACAGGGTTATGGCTACACCTTC. Its translation is CASRQGYGYTF.

This chain links TRBV20-1 with TRBJ2-7, with TRBD1 as a possible D gene (6 bases). CDR3 length: 12 amino acids. CDR1 is DFQATT, CDR2 SNEGSKA, per germline (reference sequence). Trimming left V 3 bases short and J 5 bases short, with 11 bases between. The CDR3 spells CSASPRGHEQYF. The CDR3 DNA is TGCAGTGCTAGTCCCAGGGGACACGAGCAGTACTTC.

This clonotype has more than one count but fewer than ten. The V and J genes are TRBV24-1 and TRBJ1-2, with D possibly TRBD1 on 5 matching bases. Germline assignment: CDR1 KGHDR and CDR2 SFDVKD. The CDR3 consists of 14 residues. V lost 3 bases and J 9 bases, leaving 16 bases between the germline ends. CDR3 loop: CATSDPQDLASYTF. CDR3 DNA sequence: TGTGCCACCAGTGATCCACAGGATTTGGCGAGCTACACCTTC.